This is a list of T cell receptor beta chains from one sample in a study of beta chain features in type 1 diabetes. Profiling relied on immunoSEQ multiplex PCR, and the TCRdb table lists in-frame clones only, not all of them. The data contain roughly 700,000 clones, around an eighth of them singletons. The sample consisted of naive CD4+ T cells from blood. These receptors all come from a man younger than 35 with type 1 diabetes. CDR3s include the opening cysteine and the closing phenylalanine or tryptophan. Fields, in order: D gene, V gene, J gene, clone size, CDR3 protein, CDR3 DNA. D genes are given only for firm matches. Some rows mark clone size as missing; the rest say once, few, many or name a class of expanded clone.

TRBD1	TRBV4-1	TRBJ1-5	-	CASSFIHTGDSNQPQHF	TGCGCCAGCAGCTTTATTCACACAGGGGACTCTAATCAGCCCCAGCATTTT
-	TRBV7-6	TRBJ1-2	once	CASSPNREPNYGYTF	TGTGCCAGCAGCCCGAACCGGGAGCCTAACTATGGCTACACCTTC
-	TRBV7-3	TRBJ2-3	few	CASSFGADTQYF	TGTGCCAGCAGCTTTGGAGCAGATACGCAGTATTTT
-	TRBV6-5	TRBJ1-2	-	CASSSRQLYGYTF	TGTGCCAGCAGTTCGCGACAGCTCTATGGCTACACCTTC
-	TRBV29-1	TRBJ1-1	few	CSVGRGGQNTEAFF	TGCAGCGTCGGGAGGGGGGGGCAGAACACTGAAGCTTTCTTT
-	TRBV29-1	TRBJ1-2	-	CSSAHDRSYGYTF	TGCAGCTCTGCCCACGACAGGTCCTATGGCTACACCTTC
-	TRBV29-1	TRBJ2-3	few	CSVPDTQYF	TGCAGCGTGCCAGATACGCAGTATTTT
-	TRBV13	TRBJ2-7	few	CASSTGPWTYEQYF	TGTGCCAGCAGCACCGGACCTTGGACATACGAGCAGTACTTC
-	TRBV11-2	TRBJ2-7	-	CASSLGGQWFEQYF	TGTGCCAGCAGCTTAGGGGGGCAGTGGTTCGAGCAGTACTTC
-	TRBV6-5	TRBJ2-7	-	CASFPDVGYEQYF	TGTGCCAGCTTCCCAGACGTGGGATACGAGCAGTACTTC
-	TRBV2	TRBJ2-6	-	CASRMVDRANVLTF	TGTGCCAGCAGGATGGTGGACAGAGCCAACGTCCTGACTTTC
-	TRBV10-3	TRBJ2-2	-	CAISPDTWELFF	TGTGCCATCAGTCCGGACACTTGGGAGCTGTTTTTT
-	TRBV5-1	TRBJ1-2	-	CASSFDRYDGYTF	TGCGCCAGCAGCTTTGACAGATATGATGGCTACACCTTC
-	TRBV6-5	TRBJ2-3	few	CASSYLDGSTDTQYF	TGTGCCAGCAGTTACTTGGACGGAAGCACAGATACGCAGTATTTT
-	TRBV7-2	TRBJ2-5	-	CASSRRRGQETQYF	TGTGCCAGCAGCCGACGGCGGGGCCAAGAGACCCAGTACTTC
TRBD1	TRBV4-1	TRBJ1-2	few	CASSQRQGARDGYTF	TGCGCCAGCAGCCAAAGACAGGGGGCGCGTGACGGCTACACCTTC
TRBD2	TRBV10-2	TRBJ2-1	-	CASSLTSGVNNEQFF	TGCGCCAGCAGTTTAACTAGCGGGGTCAACAATGAGCAGTTCTTC
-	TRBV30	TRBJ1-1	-	CAWSAGQNTEAFF	TGTGCCTGGAGCGCAGGACAGAACACTGAAGCTTTCTTT
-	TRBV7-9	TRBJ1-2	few	CASSSTFPNYGYTF	TGTGCCAGCAGCTCGACCTTTCCGAACTATGGCTACACCTTC
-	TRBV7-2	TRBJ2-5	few	CASSLGGTSQETQYF	TGTGCCAGCAGCTTAGGGGGTACGAGCCAAGAGACCCAGTACTTC
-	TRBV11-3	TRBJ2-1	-	CASSLEQGHEQFF	TGTGCCAGCAGCTTAGAACAGGGTCATGAGCAGTTCTTC
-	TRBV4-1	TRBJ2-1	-	CASSQESGLMGNEQFF	TGCGCCAGCAGCCAAGAGTCCGGGCTCATGGGCAATGAGCAGTTCTTC
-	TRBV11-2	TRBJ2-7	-	CASSLEARSYEQYF	TGTGCCAGCAGCTTAGAGGCCCGCTCCTACGAGCAGTACTTC
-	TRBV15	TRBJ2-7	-	CATSRAPGASDEQYF	TGTGCCACCAGCAGAGCGCCAGGAGCCTCGGACGAGCAGTACTTC
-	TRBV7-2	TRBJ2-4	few	CASSLDGGPRNIQYF	TGTGCCAGCAGTTTAGACGGGGGCCCGAGAAACATTCAGTACTTC
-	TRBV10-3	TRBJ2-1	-	CAISVGTRAQFF	TGTGCCATCAGTGTGGGGACCCGCGCGCAGTTCTTC
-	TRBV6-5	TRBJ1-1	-	CASSYSAVGNEDFF	TGTGCCAGCAGTTACTCTGCGGTAGGGAATGAAGATTTCTTT
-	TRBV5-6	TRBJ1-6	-	CASSRAVGTANSPLHF	TGTGCCAGCAGCCGGGCGGTCGGAACAGCCAATTCACCCCTCCACTTT
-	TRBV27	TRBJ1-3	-	CASSLRRGFGGNTIYF	TGTGCCAGCAGTTTACGACGGGGTTTTGGCGGAAACACCATATATTTT
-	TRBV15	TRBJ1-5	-	CATSRGSNQPQHF	TGTGCCACCAGCAGAGGTAGCAATCAGCCCCAGCATTTT
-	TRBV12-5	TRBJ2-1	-	CASGPRPDEQFF	TGTGCTAGTGGTCCGAGGCCCGATGAGCAGTTCTTC
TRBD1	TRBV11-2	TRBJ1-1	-	CASSGPGQTNEAFF	TGTGCCAGCAGCGGCCCGGGACAGACAAATGAAGCTTTCTTT
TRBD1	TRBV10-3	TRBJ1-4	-	CAISEGPDRGKLFF	TGTGCCATCAGTGAGGGTCCGGACAGGGGAAAACTGTTTTTT
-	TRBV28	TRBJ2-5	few	CASKEGGNQETQYF	TGTGCCAGCAAGGAGGGGGGGAATCAAGAGACCCAGTACTTC
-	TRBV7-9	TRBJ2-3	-	CASSLVQGVADTQYF	TGTGCCAGCAGCCTCGTCCAGGGCGTAGCAGATACGCAGTATTTT
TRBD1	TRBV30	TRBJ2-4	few	CAWSSNGQALAKNIQYF	TGTGCCTGGAGTTCGAATGGACAGGCCTTAGCCAAAAACATTCAGTACTTC
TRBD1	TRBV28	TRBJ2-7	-	CASITGVGHEQYF	TGTGCCAGCATTACAGGGGTTGGCCACGAGCAGTACTTC
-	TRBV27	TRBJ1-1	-	CASKYLSGGNTEAFF	TGTGCCAGCAAATACCTGTCCGGAGGAAACACTGAAGCTTTCTTT
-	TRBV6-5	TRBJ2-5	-	CASSYQAFETQYF	TGTGCCAGCAGTTACCAAGCTTTTGAGACCCAGTACTTC
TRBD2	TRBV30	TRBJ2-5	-	CAWSVGGLAGAQETQYF	TGTGCCTGGAGTGTAGGGGGACTAGCGGGGGCTCAAGAGACCCAGTACTTC
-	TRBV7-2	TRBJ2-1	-	CASSLWGLYNEQFF	TGTGCCAGCAGCTTATGGGGGCTATACAATGAGCAGTTCTTC
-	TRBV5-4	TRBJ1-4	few	CASSDNRLGNEKLFF	TGTGCCAGCAGCGACAACAGGTTGGGGAATGAAAAACTGTTTTTT
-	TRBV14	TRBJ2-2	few	CASRGQDTGELFF	TGTGCCAGTCGGGGGCAGGACACCGGGGAGCTGTTTTTT
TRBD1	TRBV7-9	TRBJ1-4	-	CASSPRTGVNEKLFF	TGTGCCAGCAGCCCGAGGACAGGGGTTAATGAAAAACTGTTTTTT
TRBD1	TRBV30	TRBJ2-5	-	CAWSLGTAIQETQYF	TGTGCCTGGAGCCTCGGGACAGCGATCCAAGAGACCCAGTACTTC
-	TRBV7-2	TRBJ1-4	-	CASSLNYEREKLFF	TGTGCCAGCAGCTTAAACTACGAAAGGGAAAAACTGTTTTTT
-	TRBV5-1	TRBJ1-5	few	CASSLESMDQPQHF	TGCGCCAGCAGCTTGGAGTCGATGGATCAGCCCCAGCATTTT